These 8 T cell receptor beta chains originate from one sample sequenced in a study of identical twins. TCRdb re-analysed the 5' RACE reads in MiXCR, keeping a single row per CDR3 protein. The data contain some 900,000 distinct CDR3 sequences, about 12% of them seen just once; the ten biggest clones take up around 1.6%. These data were also reused for a study on yellow fever vaccine responses in identical twins.

The sequencing input was PBMCs. All receptors come from a young woman in good health.

The V and J genes are TRBV3-1 and TRBJ2-1; 7 nucleotides align to TRBD2. Germline trimming cut 0 bases from V and 0 bases from J; bases unmatched to any gene: 8. The V gene's germline CDR1 is LGHDT and CDR2 YNNKEL (reference sequence). The CDR3 runs 18 residues. The CDR3 nucleotides are TGTGCCAGCAGCCAAGAACTAGCGACTTTACGCTCCTACAATGAGCAGTTCTTC. It is translated as CASSQELATLRSYNEQFF.

The chain links TRBV12-3 or TRBV12-4 to TRBJ2-5; the D is unclear. The germline V and J ends were trimmed by 5 bases and 5 bases, with 18 bases remaining between them. The CDR3 contains 15 residues. The CDR3 DNA reads as TGTGCCAGCAGTCCCCTATGGGTAGCCGGGGAGACCCAGTACTTC. Protein sequence: CASSPLWVAGETQYF.

The chain links TRBV20-1 to TRBJ2-1; D call uncertain. V gave up 6 bases and J gave up 4 bases, with 13 bases separating them. CDR3 length: 13 amino acids. The V gene's germline CDR1 is DFQATT and CDR2 SNEGSKA (reference sequence). The CDR3 protein is CSARRRAYNEQFF. For the CDR3, the DNA is TGCAGTGCCCGTCGCCGGGCGTACAATGAGCAGTTCTTC.

The rearrangement joins TRBV28 to TRBJ1-1, with D unclear. V was pared by 5 bases and J by 0 bases, with 13 bases between. This CDR3 has 15 amino acids. Per germline, CDR1 MDHEN and CDR2 SYDVKM. The CDR3 DNA reads TGTGCCAGCAGTCTCCGGACCCGGATGAACACTGAAGCTTTCTTT. Translating gives CASSLRTRMNTEAFF.

V usage is TRBV15 and J usage is TRBJ1-1; D possibly corresponds to TRBD1 (6 bases). Germline V CDR1 and CDR2: LNHNV, YYDKDF (reference sequence). The CDR3 totals 18 residues. V was cut by 3 bases and J by 3 bases, with 23 bases left in between. Here the CDR3 DNA reads TGTGCCACCAGCAGGAGGCAGGGGACCCCCGGCCGGGACACTGAAGCTTTCTTT. Its translation is CATSRRQGTPGRDTEAFF.

This clonotype was observed a few times. This sequence joins TRBV29-1 and TRBJ2-7, with a tentative D call TRBD2 (6 bases). Looked up from germline, CDR1 is SQVTM and CDR2 is ANQGSEA. With 5 bases removed from V and 4 bases from J, the gap between germline ends came to 9 bases. The CDR3 is 11 amino acids. The CDR3 region is CSVQEGYEQYF. In nucleotides, the CDR3 is TGCAGCGTTCAGGAGGGGTACGAGCAGTACTTC.

This clonotype was detected many times. The rearrangement joins TRBV10-3 to TRBJ2-7; D is possibly TRBD1 (5 bases). The V gene lost 0 bases and the J gene lost 5 bases, with 8 bases spanning the gap. The CDR3 covers 13 residues. Germline assignment: CDR1 ENHRY and CDR2 SYGVKD. The CDR3 bases are TGTGCCATCAGTGAGTCAGGGGTCAACGAGCAGTACTTC. This translates into CAISESGVNEQYF.

This clonotype was recorded a few times. This chain connects TRBV24-1 to TRBJ2-1; 7 positions agree with TRBD1. V trimming: 3 bases; J trimming: 15 bases; junction bases outside the gene matches: 10. The length of the CDR3 is 13 residues. CDR1 is KGHDR and CDR2 is SFDVKD in the germline V gene. CDR3 residues: CATSDIDREEWFF. CDR3 nucleotides: TGTGCCACCAGTGATATTGACAGGGAAGAGTGGTTCTTC.